The rows below give T cell receptor beta chains drawn from one sample of a study of beta chain features in type 1 diabetes. Here immunoSEQ multiplex PCR was the method, and the copy in TCRdb shows in-frame clones only, minus some. Counted here are around 250,000 clones, 20% occurring once; the ten biggest clones make up 0.028%. The sequencing sample was made of naive CD4+ T cells from blood. Receptors were obtained from a woman between 35 and 50 years old with type 1 diabetes. CDR3s include the opening cysteine and the closing phenylalanine or tryptophan. A D gene is named only where the DNA matches it firmly. Rows give clone size only sometimes, using once, few, many, or a class for an expanded clone.

clone_size,v_call,d_call,j_call,cdr3_length,cdr3_aa,cdr3_nt
-,TRBV5-1,-,TRBJ1-1,15,CASSFQAAGDTEAFF,TGCGCCAGCAGCTTCCAGGCCGCGGGGGACACTGAAGCTTTCTTT
-,TRBV4-3,TRBD1,TRBJ2-1,15,CASSQVGKGAGEQFF,TGCGCCAGCAGCCAAGTGGGGAAGGGGGCAGGGGAGCAGTTCTTC
few,TRBV29-1,TRBD1,TRBJ2-1,16,CSVSDRTGSSYNEQFF,TGCAGCGTATCCGATAGGACAGGTAGCTCCTACAATGAGCAGTTCTTC
few,TRBV25-1,-,TRBJ1-5,12,CATSTGQQPQHF,TGTGCCACTTCGACAGGTCAACAGCCCCAGCATTTT
few,TRBV29-1,-,TRBJ2-7,14,CSVEAGQGSYEQYF,TGCAGCGTTGAGGCAGGCCAAGGCTCCTACGAGCAGTACTTC
few,TRBV30,-,TRBJ2-3,14,CAWSQGGGGDTQYF,TGTGCCTGGAGCCAAGGAGGGGGCGGAGATACGCAGTATTTT
few,TRBV29-1,-,TRBJ1-1,14,CSAKGQSLNTEAFF,TGCAGCGCCAAGGGGCAGTCCCTGAACACTGAAGCTTTCTTT
few,TRBV6-5,-,TRBJ2-6,14,CASKVGFGANVLTF,TGTGCCAGCAAAGTCGGGTTCGGGGCCAACGTCCTGACTTTC
-,TRBV7-9,-,TRBJ2-3,15,CASSFASGDTDTQYF,TGTGCCAGCAGCTTTGCCAGCGGTGACACAGATACGCAGTATTTT
-,TRBV15,-,TRBJ2-7,16,CATSRDVLTSRYEQYF,TGTGCCACCAGCAGAGATGTCTTGACTTCCCGCTACGAGCAGTACTTC
few,TRBV12-5,-,TRBJ2-3,13,CASAPISTDTQYF,TGTGCTAGTGCCCCCATCAGCACAGATACGCAGTATTTT
few,TRBV9,-,TRBJ1-6,11,CASGGNSPLHF,TGTGCCAGCGGGGGGAATTCACCCCTCCACTTT
-,TRBV29-1,-,TRBJ2-7,13,CSVEVAGRYEQYF,TGCAGCGTTGAAGTGGCGGGGCGCTACGAGCAGTACTTC
-,TRBV25-1,-,TRBJ1-1,16,CASSDDTAGVNTEAFF,TGTGCCAGCAGTGATGACACTGCAGGGGTTAACACTGAAGCTTTCTTT
-,TRBV9,-,TRBJ2-3,15,CASSVVGETTDTQYF,TGTGCCAGCAGCGTAGTGGGAGAGACCACAGATACGCAGTATTTT
-,TRBV9,-,TRBJ2-7,14,CASSVEEVSHEQYF,TGTGCCAGCAGCGTAGAAGAGGTTAGCCACGAGCAGTACTTC
-,TRBV15,-,TRBJ2-5,13,CATTVGTVETQYF,TGTGCCACCACCGTCGGGACTGTGGAGACCCAGTACTTC
-,TRBV6-5,-,TRBJ1-4,15,CASSYRFRTNEKLFF,TGTGCCAGCAGTTACCGGTTTAGAACTAATGAAAAACTGTTTTTT
few,TRBV21-1,-,TRBJ2-5,16,CASSKDELAGEETQYF,TGTGCCAGCAGCAAAGATGAACTAGCGGGAGAAGAGACCCAGTACTTC
-,TRBV5-1,-,TRBJ1-1,15,CASSLELQPNTEAFF,TGCGCCAGCAGCTTGGAACTCCAACCGAACACTGAAGCTTTCTTT
-,TRBV5-1,-,TRBJ1-4,15,CASRQQVRGGEKLFF,TGCGCCAGCAGACAACAGGTCCGGGGGGGTGAAAAACTGTTTTTT
few,TRBV7-9,-,TRBJ1-4,15,CASSSESGVNEKLFF,TGTGCCAGCAGCTCGGAAAGCGGCGTTAATGAAAAACTGTTTTTT
few,TRBV28,TRBD1,TRBJ2-3,14,CATSGTGGTDTQYF,TGTGCCACATCGGGAACAGGGGGGACAGATACGCAGTATTTT
-,TRBV18,-,TRBJ2-7,14,CASSSQDNSLEQYF,TGTGCCAGCTCGAGTCAGGACAACTCTCTCGAGCAGTACTTC
few,TRBV30,TRBD1,TRBJ2-5,14,CAWRRQGAQETQYF,TGTGCCTGGCGCCGACAGGGTGCCCAAGAGACCCAGTACTTC
-,TRBV29-1,TRBD1,TRBJ1-2,14,CSVDWRNRGYGYTF,TGCAGCGTTGATTGGAGAAACAGGGGATATGGCTACACCTTC
-,TRBV15,-,TRBJ1-1,15,CATSRDLAGNTEAFF,TGTGCCACCAGCAGAGATCTGGCAGGGAACACTGAAGCTTTCTTT
-,TRBV18,-,TRBJ2-3,14,CASSPGGFTDTQYF,TGTGCCAGCTCACCCGGAGGCTTCACAGATACGCAGTATTTT
-,TRBV5-1,TRBD2,TRBJ2-5,15,CASSLGLAGGETQYF,TGCGCCAGCAGCTTGGGGCTAGCGGGAGGCGAGACCCAGTACTTC
few,TRBV2,-,TRBJ2-6,18,CASSANGRTSSGANVLTF,TGTGCCAGCAGTGCGAATGGACGGACAAGCTCTGGGGCCAACGTCCTGACTTTC
-,TRBV7-3,-,TRBJ1-6,12,CASSLPGSPLHF,TGTGCCAGCAGCTTACCCGGTTCACCCCTCCACTTT
-,TRBV29-1,TRBD1,TRBJ2-3,13,CSVGQVLTDTQYF,TGCAGCGTCGGACAGGTCCTCACAGATACGCAGTATTTT
-,TRBV25-1,-,TRBJ2-6,14,CASSERAGANVLTF,TGTGCCAGCAGTGAGAGGGCTGGGGCCAACGTCCTGACTTTC
-,TRBV5-6,TRBD1,TRBJ2-1,13,CASSLTPQGEQFF,TGTGCCAGCAGCTTGACCCCACAGGGGGAGCAGTTCTTC
few,TRBV5-1,-,TRBJ2-1,15,CASSAGLFSYNEQFF,TGCGCCAGCAGCGCCGGACTCTTTTCCTACAATGAGCAGTTCTTC
few,TRBV27,-,TRBJ1-4,14,CASSLGGLPGELFF,TGTGCCAGCAGTTTGGGGGGTCTCCCCGGGGAACTGTTTTTT
few,TRBV12-5,TRBD1,TRBJ1-2,13,CASGLGQGYGYTF,TGTGCTAGTGGCCTGGGACAGGGTTACGGCTACACCTTC
-,TRBV18,TRBD1,TRBJ2-3,17,CASSPRPGTGGEDTQYF,TGTGCCAGCTCACCACGCCCCGGGACAGGGGGCGAAGATACGCAGTATTTT
-,TRBV7-6,-,TRBJ2-7,13,CASSLDRTYEQYF,TGTGCCAGCAGCTTAGACAGGACCTACGAGCAGTACTTC
-,TRBV28,TRBD1,TRBJ2-5,14,CASSLRQGTETQYF,TGTGCCAGCAGTTTGAGACAGGGGACTGAGACCCAGTACTTC
few,TRBV29-1,-,TRBJ2-7,14,CSARGAGEGDEQYF,TGCAGCGCCCGGGGGGCAGGGGAAGGGGACGAGCAGTACTTC
-,TRBV5-6,-,TRBJ2-1,14,CASSWTGIDNEQFF,TGTGCCAGCAGCTGGACCGGGATAGACAATGAGCAGTTCTTC
few,TRBV29-1,-,TRBJ2-7,13,CSVAWRSGYEQYF,TGCAGCGTGGCGTGGCGGAGTGGATACGAGCAGTACTTC
few,TRBV27,-,TRBJ2-3,13,CASWTAGTGTQYF,TGTGCCAGTTGGACAGCAGGCACAGGTACGCAGTATTTT
few,TRBV2,-,TRBJ2-5,13,CASSTLYQETQYF,TGTGCCAGCAGTACGCTATACCAAGAGACCCAGTACTTC
-,TRBV5-1,TRBD1,TRBJ2-2,17,CASSLLTGALNTGELFF,TGCGCCAGCAGCTTACTGACAGGGGCACTAAACACCGGGGAGCTGTTTTTT